Presented here are 31 T cell receptor beta chains from one specimen sequenced in a study of HIV-infected patients and healthy controls. TCRdb called the 5' RACE reads again in MiXCR, with one record for every CDR3 protein. The sample records around 58,000 distinct CDR3 sequences, less than 20% being singletons. The sequencing sample was made of CD4+ T cells from blood. Receptors originate from a human donor in good health.

The V call is TRBV6-5, the J call TRBJ1-2; a possible D gene is TRBD1 (5 bases). The germline gives CDR1 MNHEY, CDR2 SVGAGI. This CDR3 is built from 12 residues. Trimming cost V 5 bases and J 5 bases, with 9 bases left between them. The CDR3 is CASSGDSYGYTF. CDR3 nucleotide sequence: TGTGCCAGCAGTGGAGACAGTTATGGCTACACCTTC.

The rearrangement links TRBV12-3 or TRBV12-4 to TRBJ2-3, with a tentative D call TRBD1 (5 bases). CDR3 length: 16 amino acids. The V end was cut by 7 bases, the J end by 2 bases, with 19 bases between. This CDR3 is CASTLQGARPTDTQYF. CDR3 bases: TGTGCCAGCACCCTCCAGGGCGCTCGGCCCACAGATACGCAGTATTTT.

This chain links TRBV7-6 with TRBJ1-5, with 9 bases that match TRBD1. The CDR3 runs to 16 residues. In germline, CDR1 is SGHVS, CDR2 FNYEAQ. Germline trimming cut 3 bases from V and 6 bases from J; bases unmatched to any gene: 9. The CDR3 DNA follows: TGTGCCAGCAGCTTGGGACAGGGTGGATTAGGTCAGCCCCAGCATTTT. It translates to CASSLGQGGLGQPQHF.

This clonotype has just a few counts. The chain has TRBV19 and TRBJ1-2; 12 nucleotides align to TRBD1. CDR1 and CDR2 from the germline V gene are LNHDA and SQIVND (reference sequence). The V and J ends lost 6 bases and 6 bases, in that order; junction bases with no gene match: 5. This CDR3 is 14 amino acids long. CDR3 coding DNA: TGTGCCAGTAGGGGGACAGGGGGCGCCCATGGCTACACCTTC. It is translated as CASRGTGGAHGYTF. The complete variable domain, with remaining parts taken from reference TRBV19 and TRBJ1-2, reads DGGITQSPKYLFRKEGQNVTLSCEQNLNHDAMYWYRQDPGQGLRLIYYSQIVNDFQKGDIAEGYSVSREKKESFPLTVTSAQKNPTAFYLCASRGTGGAHGYTFGSGTRLTVV.

This sequence joins TRBV27 and TRBJ1-5, with a tentative D call TRBD1 (5 bases). This CDR3 contains 15 residues. Trimming shortened V by 3 bases and J by 1 base, and 10 bases separated the two germline ends. Germline CDR1 reads MNHEY; CDR2 reads SMNVEV (reference sequence). The CDR3 region is CASSFGRTSNQPQHF. CDR3 sequence (DNA): TGTGCCAGCAGTTTTGGCAGGACAAGCAATCAGCCCCAGCATTTT.

The chain couples TRBV12-3 or TRBV12-4 to TRBJ1-1, with TRBD1 matching 11 bases. The CDR3 is made up of 15 amino acids. Trimming at V came to 3 bases and at J to 5 bases, leaving 5 bases not matched to a gene. CDR3 residues: CASSLGTGGGTEAFF. As DNA, the CDR3 is TGTGCCAGCAGTTTGGGGACAGGGGGGGGTACTGAAGCTTTCTTT.

The V and J genes are TRBV2 and TRBJ1-1; no firm D call. The CDR3 loop spans 10 amino acids. Germline V lookup: CDR1 SNHLY, CDR2 FYNNEI. The V end lost 4 bases, the J end lost 7 bases, and 4 bases lay between the germline ends. As DNA, the CDR3 is TGTGCCAGCAGTGGGTATGAAGCTTTCTTT. Its translation: CASSGYEAFF.

The rearrangement links TRBV7-9 to TRBJ1-2; D gene ambiguous. The germline V gene encodes CDR1 SEHNR and CDR2 FQNEAQ (reference sequence). V was shortened by 5 bases and J by 6 bases, with 10 bases between the two germline ends. There are 12 residues in the CDR3. The CDR3 region has the DNA TGTGCCAGCAGCATTAATACAGATGGCTACACCTTC. It codes for CASSINTDGYTF.

The J gene is TRBJ2-3, the V gene TRBV6-6; D perhaps matches TRBD2 (5 bases). The CDR3 contains 19 residues. V was pared by 0 bases and J by 6 bases, with 25 bases between. Germline CDR1 MNHNY, CDR2 SVGAGI (reference sequence). CDR3 nucleotides: TGTGCCAGCAGTTACTCGAATGGACTTGTACTCGGTCGATTGGATACGCAGTATTTT. It specifies CASSYSNGLVLGRLDTQYF.

This clonotype has just a few counts. The V call is TRBV3-1, the J call TRBJ1-2; possible D gene TRBD1, 6 bases. Germline CDR1 is LGHDT and CDR2 is YNNKEL (reference sequence). V was clipped by 0 bases and J by 6 bases, with 11 bases between them. The CDR3 totals 14 residues. The CDR3 sequence is CASSQDRPGDGYTF. The CDR3 DNA reads as TGTGCCAGCAGCCAAGATAGGCCAGGGGATGGCTACACCTTC.

This clonotype was seen repeatedly, ten times or more. The chain uses TRBV6-1 and TRBJ1-1; 9 positions match TRBD1. V shed 4 bases, J shed 4 bases, and the junction held 10 bases outside the gene matches. The CDR3 is 16 amino acids. The germline V gene encodes CDR1 MNHNS and CDR2 SASEGT. As DNA, the CDR3 is TGTGCCAGCAGTGCCAGTTTGACAGGGGGTGGCACTGAAGCTTTCTTT. It encodes CASSASLTGGGTEAFF.

V usage is TRBV24-1 and J usage is TRBJ2-1; TRBD2 matches at 9 bases. Trimming removed 2 bases from V and 5 bases from J; junction bases left unmatched: 6. CDR3 size: 16 residues. Germline V CDR1 and CDR2: KGHDR, SFDVKD. CDR3 coding DNA: TGTGCCACCAGTGATTCGGTGCTAGCGGGACACAATGAGCAGTTCTTC. Its translation: CATSDSVLAGHNEQFF.

In this sample, this clonotype turned up many times. The V and J genes are TRBV12-3 or TRBV12-4 and TRBJ2-7; 9 nucleotides line up with TRBD1. This CDR3 contains 15 residues. The ends lost 4 bases at V and 3 bases at J; junction bases unmatched: 7. Here the CDR3 reads CASSSGQGIGYEQYF. The CDR3 nucleotides are TGTGCCAGCAGTTCCGGACAGGGGATCGGCTACGAGCAGTACTTC.

This clonotype was observed a few times. The chain uses TRBV11-2 and TRBJ2-1, with D perhaps matching TRBD2 (6 bases). V shed 5 bases and J shed 0 bases, with 20 bases lying between them. From germline, CDR1 is SGHAT and CDR2 FQNNGV. There are 18 residues in the CDR3. CDR3 region: CASSPTRQSLSSYNEQFF. In DNA, the CDR3 is TGTGCCAGCAGCCCGACTAGACAGTCTCTGAGCTCCTACAATGAGCAGTTCTTC. Together with reference TRBV11-2 and TRBJ2-1, the CDR3 gives the full variable domain: EAGVAQSPRYKIIEKRQSVAFWCNPISGHATLYWYQQILGQGPKLLIQFQNNGVVDDSQLPKDRFSAERLKGVDSTLKIQPAKLEDSAVYLCASSPTRQSLSSYNEQFFGPGTRLTVL.

V is TRBV6-2 or TRBV6-3 and J is TRBJ1-5; a possible D gene is TRBD1 (6 bases). The CDR3 covers 15 residues. Per germline, CDR1 MNHEY and CDR2 SVGEGT. V lost 0 bases, J lost 3 bases, and 9 bases lay in between. Here the CDR3 DNA reads TGTGCCAGCAGTTACTCTCAGGGGAACAATCAGCCCCAGCATTTT. Translated: CASSYSQGNNQPQHF.

The chain uses TRBV3-1 and TRBJ1-1, with TRBD1 identical over 7 bases. V gave up 4 bases and J gave up 5 bases; unmatched junction bases: 13. This CDR3 has 16 residues. Germline values: CDR1 LGHDT, CDR2 YNNKEL (reference sequence). CDR3 coding DNA: TGTGCCAGCAGCCCAAAATCCAGGGGGAGTGGGACTGAAGCTTTCTTT. It is translated as CASSPKSRGSGTEAFF.

The rearrangement uses TRBV3-1 and TRBJ1-4; D may be TRBD1 (6 bases). Per the germline V gene, CDR1 is LGHDT and CDR2 is YNNKEL (reference sequence). The CDR3 has 13 residues. Trimming took off 1 base at V and 12 bases at J, with 12 bases between the two ends. The CDR3 DNA reads TGTGCCAGCAGCCAAGTTCCGGACAGACAACTGTTTTTT. It is translated as CASSQVPDRQLFF.

The chain couples TRBV6-6 to TRBJ2-5; the D call may be TRBD1 or TRBD2 (6 bases each). Between the trimmed V and J ends, which lost 2 bases and 4 bases, there was a span of 8 bases. Germline assignment: CDR1 MNHNY and CDR2 SVGAGI (reference sequence). This CDR3 is built from 13 residues. CDR3 bases: TGTGCCAGCAGTTACAGGGGGGCAGAGACCCAGTACTTC. Its protein is CASSYRGAETQYF.

At least ten counts were recorded for this clonotype. V is TRBV2 and J is TRBJ1-2; the D is unclear. The ends were cut back, 4 bases at V and 5 bases at J, with 5 bases in the middle. This CDR3 is built from 11 residues. The germline gives CDR1 SNHLY, CDR2 FYNNEI. CDR3 bases: TGTGCCAGCAGTGTCGAGTATGGCTACACCTTC. Its protein product is CASSVEYGYTF.

The sample holds many counts of this clonotype. The CDR3 nucleotides read TGTGCCAGCACCTTGGGGCGGACAGGACTGGAAGCTTTCTTT. Translated: CASTLGRTGLEAFF. The V call is TRBV12-3 or TRBV12-4, the J call TRBJ1-1; 7 bases map to TRBD1. Unmatched junction bases numbered 13, after V lost 7 bases and J lost 8 bases. The CDR3 is made up of 14 amino acids.

The CDR3 DNA follows: TGTGCCAGCAGCCCCAGGGTTACGGGGAATGAAAAACTGTTTTTT. It codes for CASSPRVTGNEKLFF. The rearrangement links TRBV3-1 to TRBJ1-4; D is perhaps TRBD1 (5 bases). Germline CDR1 is LGHDT and CDR2 is YNNKEL (reference sequence). Trimming stripped 4 bases from V and 5 bases from J, with 14 bases between. This CDR3 comprises 15 residues. The full variable domain, with the rest looked up from reference TRBV3-1 and TRBJ1-4, is DTAVSQTPKYLVTQMGNDKSIKCEQNLGHDTMYWYKQDSKKFLKIMFSYNNKELIINETVPNRFSPKSPDKAHLNLHINSLELGDSAVYFCASSPRVTGNEKLFFGSGTQLSVL.

There are a few counts of this clonotype. The rearrangement joins TRBV20-1 to TRBJ1-1; D gene uncertain. CDR3 length: 16 residues. The V gene's germline CDR1 is DFQATT and CDR2 SNEGSKA (reference sequence). Between the trimmed V and J ends, which lost 5 bases and 4 bases, there was a span of 23 bases. The chain's CDR3 is CSALPAGLLSSTEAFF. CDR3 in DNA: TGCAGTGCTCTCCCCGCGGGCCTACTGAGTTCCACTGAAGCTTTCTTT.

The chain joins TRBV20-1 to TRBJ1-2; 8 bases align to TRBD1. This CDR3 contains 17 residues. V was pared by 1 base and J by 3 bases, with 13 bases of the junction left unmatched. Germline lookup yields CDR1 DFQATT and CDR2 SNEGSKA (reference sequence). The CDR3 is CSARARGTGAGYYGYTF. The CDR3 DNA is TGCAGTGCTAGAGCACGGGGGACAGGAGCCGGGTACTATGGCTACACCTTC.

This clonotype was observed at least ten times. In DNA form, the CDR3 reads TGTGCCAGCAGCAAGGCACAGGTTACGGCCAACGTCCTGACTTTC. Encoded protein: CASSKAQVTANVLTF. This chain joins TRBV21-1 and TRBJ2-6; the tabulated D call, TRBD1, remains unverified against the DNA. TRBV21-1 is reported as a pseudogene. The CDR3 is made up of 15 amino acids.

This chain links TRBV6-1 with TRBJ2-4; the D gene is possibly TRBD2 (5 bases). V lost 2 bases, J lost 0 bases, and 17 bases lay in between. CDR1 MNHNS and CDR2 SASEGT come from the germline V gene. The length of the CDR3 is 18 residues. This chain's CDR3 is CASSESIGDWGAKNIQYF. CDR3 nucleotides: TGTGCCAGCAGTGAAAGTATCGGGGATTGGGGAGCCAAAAACATTCAGTACTTC.

The chain couples TRBV6-2 or TRBV6-3 to TRBJ2-1, with TRBD2 identical over 12 bases. The CDR3 length is 16 residues. The germline V gene encodes CDR1 MNHEY and CDR2 SVGEGT. V gave up 2 bases and J gave up 9 bases; unmatched junction bases: 8. The CDR3 spells CASSYPGLAGQIEQFF. The CDR3 DNA reads as TGTGCCAGCAGTTACCCGGGACTAGCGGGCCAGATTGAGCAGTTCTTC.

V and J are TRBV5-1 and TRBJ1-4; D not resolved. This CDR3 has 13 residues. Germline lookup yields CDR1 SGHRS and CDR2 YFSETQ. V gave up 8 bases and J gave up 4 bases, with 12 bases separating them. CDR3 nucleotides: TGCGCCAGGGGCGACGGAGTTAATGAAAAACTGTTTTTT. As protein: CARGDGVNEKLFF. Full variable domain (outside the CDR3, taken from reference TRBV5-1 and TRBJ1-4): KAGVTQTPRYLIKTRGQQVTLSCSPISGHRSVSWYQQTPGQGLQFLFEYFSETQRNKGNFPGRFSGRQFSNSRSEMNVSTLELGDSALYLCARGDGVNEKLFFGSGTQLSVL.

This clonotype was seen only a few times. V gene TRBV19 combines with J gene TRBJ2-3; TRBD2 matches at 8 bases. The length of the CDR3 is 15 residues. V trimming: 3 bases; J trimming: 3 bases; junction bases outside the gene matches: 5. Germline V CDR1 and CDR2: LNHDA, SQIVND (reference sequence). This chain's CDR3 is CASSIGRGGTDTQYF. In DNA form, the CDR3 reads TGTGCCAGTAGTATCGGCCGGGGGGGGACAGATACGCAGTATTTT.

This clonotype appeared many times. This chain joins TRBV2 and TRBJ2-5, with D hard to call. Trimming left V 7 bases short and J 2 bases short, with 17 bases between. This CDR3 comprises 15 residues. The germline V gene has CDR1 SNHLY and CDR2 FYNNEI. This CDR3 is CASIPGPGLQETQYF. The CDR3 DNA follows: TGTGCCAGCATCCCCGGCCCAGGTTTACAAGAGACCCAGTACTTC. The complete variable domain, with remaining parts taken from reference TRBV2 and TRBJ2-5, reads EPEVTQTPSHQVTQMGQEVILRCVPISNHLYFYWYRQILGQKVEFLVSFYNNEISEKSEIFDDQFSVERPDGSNFTLKIRSTKLEDSAMYFCASIPGPGLQETQYFGPGTRLLVL.

This clonotype was seen a handful of times. This chain connects TRBV30 to TRBJ2-4, with 10 bases that match TRBD2. Germline lookup yields CDR1 GTSNPN and CDR2 SVGIG (reference sequence). The CDR3 totals 15 residues. Losses at the gene ends were 1 base for V and 8 bases for J; bases not matched to a gene: 8. The CDR3 here is CAWSGSGTSEYIQYF. DNA for the CDR3: TGTGCCTGGAGTGGGTCCGGGACTAGCGAGTACATTCAGTACTTC.

In DNA, the CDR3 is TGTGCCTGGAGTGTACGGGGGATGACAGTCTGGATGGGAGGTATCGGTGAAAAACTGTTTTTT. It translates to CAWSVRGMTVWMGGIGEKLFF. This chain joins TRBV30 and TRBJ1-4, with D maybe TRBD1 (5 bases). With 0 bases removed from V and 7 bases from J, the gap between germline ends came to 33 bases. CDR3 length: 21 residues. The germline V gene encodes CDR1 GTSNPN and CDR2 SVGIG (reference sequence).